Listed below are T cell receptor beta chains from one sample, sequenced in a study of blood T cell repertoires in COVID-19. TCRdb keeps only in-frame clones here, not all; method: immunoSEQ multiplex PCR. This table has about 170,000 clones, 65% to 85% appearing once. Sequenced material: peripheral blood. The source is a woman between 70 and 85 years old who had recovered from COVID-19. The CDR3 runs from the conserved cysteine through the conserved F or W. D genes are given only for firm matches. Expanded clones get a size class; other rows say once, few or many, or leave the size out.

abundance	v_gene	j_gene	d_gene	CDR3nt	CDR3aa
NA	TRBV18	TRBJ2-4	TRBD2	TGTGCCAGCTCCACTAGCGCCCGAGGGGACATTCAGTACTTC	CASSTSARGDIQYF
NA	TRBV2	TRBJ1-3	TRBD1	TGTGCCAGCAGGCCGACAGGGATTGGAAACACCATATATTTT	CASRPTGIGNTIYF
NA	TRBV19	TRBJ1-4	NA	TGTGCCACGGACAGTCCCGGTGAAAAACTGTTTTTT	CATDSPGEKLFF
NA	TRBV12-3/TRBV12-4	TRBJ2-5	NA	TGTGCCAGCAGCCGCCGGTCGGGGGAGACCCAGTACTTC	CASSRRSGETQYF
NA	TRBV7-8	TRBJ1-1	NA	TGTGCCAGCAACCGACCGAGGAACACTGAAGCTTTCTTT	CASNRPRNTEAFF
once	TRBV2	TRBJ2-7	TRBD1	TGTGCCAGCAGAACCGGGACAGGGGTGCAGTACTTC	CASRTGTGVQYF
few	TRBV7-3	TRBJ2-3	NA	TGTGCCAGCACCCGAACCCCGGGAGCCGATACGCAGTATTTT	CASTRTPGADTQYF
many	TRBV6-2/TRBV6-3	TRBJ2-5	TRBD2	TGTGCCAGCAGCCCCCGGCCGAGCGGGAGGGCCCGGGAGACCCAGTACTTC	CASSPRPSGRARETQYF
NA	TRBV19	TRBJ1-5	NA	TGTGCCAGTAGTCCTCAGGGAAGTCAGCCCCAGCATTTT	CASSPQGSQPQHF
NA	TRBV5-1	TRBJ2-1	NA	TGCGCCAGCAGCTTGGCGTCTAGCAGGGGCAATGAGCAGTTCTTC	CASSLASSRGNEQFF
many	TRBV5-4	TRBJ2-7	NA	TGTGCCAGCAGCTTGGCCAGGTCCTACGAGCAGTACTTC	CASSLARSYEQYF
NA	TRBV13	TRBJ1-1	NA	TGTGCCAGCACCCTAGGGGCCACTGAAGCTTTCTTT	CASTLGATEAFF
NA	TRBV6-1	TRBJ2-5	TRBD2	TGTGCCAGCAGTGAACTGGCGGGGGGGGAGACCCAGTACTTC	CASSELAGGETQYF
NA	TRBV27	TRBJ1-2	NA	TGTGCCAGCAGTCCCCGGGGGGGCTGGGACAACTATGGCTACACCTTC	CASSPRGGWDNYGYTF
NA	TRBV5-1	TRBJ1-2	TRBD1	TGCGCCAGCAGCCCCCGGGACAGCGGTGGCTACACCTTC	CASSPRDSGGYTF
NA	TRBV11-2	TRBJ2-1	TRBD2	TGTGCCAGCAGCTTCGGGGGGAAAGACAATGAGCAGTTCTTC	CASSFGGKDNEQFF
NA	TRBV7-9	TRBJ2-3	NA	TGTGCCAGCAGCCGGGTCCACGCGTCAGATACGCAGTATTTT	CASSRVHASDTQYF
NA	TRBV2	TRBJ1-4	TRBD1	TGTGCCAGCAGCGGACAGGCGGGGACTAATGAAAAACTGTTTTTT	CASSGQAGTNEKLFF
NA	TRBV30	TRBJ1-2	TRBD1	TGTGCCGCCACAGGGGGCAGCCACTATGGCTACACCTTC	CAATGGSHYGYTF
NA	TRBV4-1	TRBJ2-7	NA	TGCGCCAGCAGCCAAAGCACAGGGAACGAGCAGTACTTC	CASSQSTGNEQYF
NA	TRBV15	TRBJ1-1	NA	TGTGCCACCAGCAGGGACAGCCGCACTGAAGCTTTCTTT	CATSRDSRTEAFF
NA	TRBV12-3/TRBV12-4	TRBJ1-2	NA	TGTGCCAGCACCGGGGGGGGGCCCTATGGCTACACCTTC	CASTGGGPYGYTF
NA	TRBV6-6	TRBJ1-1	NA	TGTGCCAGCAGTTACCCAGGCGGGGCCGCGGGCACTGAAGCTTTCTTT	CASSYPGGAAGTEAFF
once	TRBV5-1	TRBJ1-5	NA	TGCGCCAGCAGCCCCGACAGGTTAGGCCAGCCCCAGCATTTT	CASSPDRLGQPQHF
NA	TRBV6-1	TRBJ1-2	NA	TGTGCCAGCAGTGAAAGCCGACAGAACCCTATTCTCGGCTACACCTTC	CASSESRQNPILGYTF
NA	TRBV10-3	TRBJ1-3	TRBD1	TGTGCCACACGACAGGGTACGTCTGGAAACACCATATATTTT	CATRQGTSGNTIYF
NA	TRBV6-1	TRBJ1-1	NA	TGTGCCAGCAGTGAAGGGTCAGACTACACTGAAGCTTTCTTT	CASSEGSDYTEAFF
few	TRBV19	TRBJ1-2	NA	TGTGCCAGTAGTTCCCCGGGGAGTGGCTACACCTTC	CASSSPGSGYTF
NA	TRBV7-3	TRBJ2-3	NA	TGTGCCAGCAGCTTATTGGGTCTAGGTGGCACAGATACGCAGTATTTT	CASSLLGLGGTDTQYF
few	TRBV4-2	TRBJ2-2	NA	TGTGCCAGCAGCCCGGACTACGACCACACCGGGGAGCTGTTTTTT	CASSPDYDHTGELFF
NA	TRBV27	TRBJ2-3	NA	TGTGCCAGCAGTTCCCGCCTGCGCGCAGATACGCAGTATTTT	CASSSRLRADTQYF
once	TRBV18	TRBJ2-3	TRBD2	TGTGCCAGCTCAGAGACTAGCGACGATACGCAGTATTTT	CASSETSDDTQYF
few	TRBV6-5	TRBJ1-2	NA	TGTGCCAGCAGTTATGTGCCCCGGTTGGACTATGGCTACACCTTC	CASSYVPRLDYGYTF
once	TRBV7-8	TRBJ2-5	TRBD2	TGTGCCAGCAGCCCCGGGGCTAGCGGAAACTACTACCAAGAGACCCAGTACTTC	CASSPGASGNYYQETQYF
NA	TRBV6-4	TRBJ1-2	NA	TGTGCCAGAAAAGGGGGTCGGGGCTACACCTTC	CARKGGRGYTF
NA	TRBV19	TRBJ2-1	NA	TGTGCCAGTAAGGGGCTAGCGACCTACAATGAGCAGTTCTTC	CASKGLATYNEQFF
NA	TRBV4-2	TRBJ2-1	NA	TGTGCCAGCAGCCAAGAGTCGGGTCTAGCTACCTACAATGAGCAGTTCTTC	CASSQESGLATYNEQFF